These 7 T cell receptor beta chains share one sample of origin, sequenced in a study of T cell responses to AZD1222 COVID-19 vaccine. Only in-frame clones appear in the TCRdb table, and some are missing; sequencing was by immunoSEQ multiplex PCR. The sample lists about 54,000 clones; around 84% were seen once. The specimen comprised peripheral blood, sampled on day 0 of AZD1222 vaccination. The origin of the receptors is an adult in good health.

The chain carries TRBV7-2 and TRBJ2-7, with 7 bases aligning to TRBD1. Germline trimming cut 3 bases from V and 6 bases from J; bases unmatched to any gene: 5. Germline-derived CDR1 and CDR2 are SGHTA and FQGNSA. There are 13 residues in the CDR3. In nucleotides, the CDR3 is TGTGCCAGCAGCTTGTCCGGGACAGCCGAGCAGTACTTC. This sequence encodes CASSLSGTAEQYF.

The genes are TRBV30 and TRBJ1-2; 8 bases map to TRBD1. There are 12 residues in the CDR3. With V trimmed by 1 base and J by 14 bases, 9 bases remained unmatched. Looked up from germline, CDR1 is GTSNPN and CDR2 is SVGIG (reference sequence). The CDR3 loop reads CAWSGQGKGWTF. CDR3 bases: TGTGCCTGGAGTGGACAGGGGAAAGGGTGGACCTTC.

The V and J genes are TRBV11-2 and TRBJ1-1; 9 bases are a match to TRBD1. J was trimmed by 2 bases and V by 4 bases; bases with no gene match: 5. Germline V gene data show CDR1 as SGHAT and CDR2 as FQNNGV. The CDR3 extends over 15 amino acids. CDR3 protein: CASSWKGQGNTEAFF. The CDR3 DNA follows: TGTGCCAGCAGCTGGAAGGGACAGGGTAACACTGAAGCTTTCTTT.

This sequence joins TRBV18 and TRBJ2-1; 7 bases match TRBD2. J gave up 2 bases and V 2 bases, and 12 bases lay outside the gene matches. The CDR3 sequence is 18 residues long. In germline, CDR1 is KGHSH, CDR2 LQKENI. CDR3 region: CASSPGVSAGLTYNEQFF. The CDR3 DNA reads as TGTGCCAGCTCACCAGGGGTTTCCGCGGGACTAACCTACAATGAGCAGTTCTTC.

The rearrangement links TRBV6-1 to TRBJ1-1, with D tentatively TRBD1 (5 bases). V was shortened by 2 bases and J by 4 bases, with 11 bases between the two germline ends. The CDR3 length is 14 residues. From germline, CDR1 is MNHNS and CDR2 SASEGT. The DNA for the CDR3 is TGTGCCAGCAGTGAACAGGGTCCCCCCACTGAAGCTTTCTTT. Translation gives CASSEQGPPTEAFF.

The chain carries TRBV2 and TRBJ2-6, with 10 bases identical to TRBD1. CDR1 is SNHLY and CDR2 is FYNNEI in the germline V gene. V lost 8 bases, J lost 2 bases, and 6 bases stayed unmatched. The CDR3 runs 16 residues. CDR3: CASRRDRGTGANVLTF. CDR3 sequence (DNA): TGTGCCAGCCGACGGGACAGGGGAACTGGGGCCAACGTCCTGACTTTC.

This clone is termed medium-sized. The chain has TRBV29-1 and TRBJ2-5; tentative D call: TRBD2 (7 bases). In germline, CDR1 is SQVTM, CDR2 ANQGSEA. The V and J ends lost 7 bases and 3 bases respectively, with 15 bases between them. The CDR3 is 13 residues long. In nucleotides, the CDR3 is TGCAGCGCCCGGGGGGCAGGGGAAGAGACCCAGTACTTC. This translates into CSARGAGEETQYF.